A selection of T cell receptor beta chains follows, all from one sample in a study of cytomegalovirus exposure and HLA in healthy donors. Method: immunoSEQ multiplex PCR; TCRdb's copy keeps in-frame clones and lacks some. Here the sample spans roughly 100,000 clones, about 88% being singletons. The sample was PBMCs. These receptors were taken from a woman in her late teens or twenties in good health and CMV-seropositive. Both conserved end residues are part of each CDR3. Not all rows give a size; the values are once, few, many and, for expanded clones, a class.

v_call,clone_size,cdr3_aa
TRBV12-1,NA,CASSCPETPGYNEQFF
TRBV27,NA,CASRRIQGYNEQFF
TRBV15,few,CATSRDRGPWPQHF
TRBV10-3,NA,CAISGTSGTNEQFF
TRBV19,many,CASRGTGGDNYGYTF
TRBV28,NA,CASSSRTGHSYNEQFF
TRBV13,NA,CASSPDRGQTGELFF
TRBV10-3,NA,CAISETVMRGSHTDTQYF
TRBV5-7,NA,CASSFSYRDTDTQYF
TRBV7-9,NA,CASSLDSNQPQHF